This T cell receptor beta chain is drawn from a study of blood T cell repertoires in COVID-19. Study information: Spain, Italy and the United States supplied samples that represented acute and convalescent COVID-19. T cells, B-cell-depleted T cells, or PBMCs supplied cDNA or gDNA.

In the study's own analysis: The authors estimated nucleated cell counts from reference gene primer amplification. Some clones are missing from TCRdb's copy, which holds only in-frame ones; the method was immunoSEQ multiplex PCR. The DNA gave D and trimming, while V, J and clone size come from that table. The sample carries 60,000 to 85,000 clones, 70% to 90% recorded once. CDR3 length: 16 residues. Trimming removed 1 base from V and 0 bases from J, with 7 bases in between. The germline CDR1 and CDR2 sequences are MGHRA and YSYEKL. The sample comprised peripheral blood. The TCR originated in a man between 45 and 60 years old with active COVID-19. The chain is built from TRBV4-1 and TRBJ2-6; no definite D call. DNA for the CDR3: TGCGCCAGCAGCCAAGTCTTTAGCTCTGGGGCCAACGTCCTGACTTTC. It encodes CASSQVFSSGANVLTF.